The rows below give T cell receptor beta chains drawn from one sample of a study of beta chain features in type 1 diabetes. Method: immunoSEQ multiplex PCR; TCRdb's copy keeps in-frame clones and lacks some. The table records nearly 250,000 clones, roughly 70% of them present only once. Sequences were obtained from naive CD4+ T cells from blood. Receptors originate from a man younger than 40 in good health. Both conserved end residues are part of each CDR3. Each record gives: V gene, J gene, CDR3 protein.

v_call: TRBV7-9
j_call: TRBJ2-1
cdr3_aa: CASSSWLGGPNNEQFF

v_call: TRBV18
j_call: TRBJ2-1
cdr3_aa: CASSPHPGTSVYNEQFF

v_call: TRBV7-9
j_call: TRBJ2-7
cdr3_aa: CASSLERGSYEQYF

v_call: TRBV6-5
j_call: TRBJ2-5
cdr3_aa: CASSTRGPGSQYF

v_call: TRBV29-1
j_call: TRBJ1-1
cdr3_aa: CSVVGTEAFF

v_call: TRBV4-2
j_call: TRBJ2-1
cdr3_aa: CASSQDPGGYNEQFF

v_call: TRBV28
j_call: TRBJ2-4
cdr3_aa: CASTQGIAKNIQYF

v_call: TRBV7-6
j_call: TRBJ2-5
cdr3_aa: CASSSLGLGEETQYF

v_call: TRBV14
j_call: TRBJ2-3
cdr3_aa: CASSLFTDTQYF

v_call: TRBV4-3
j_call: TRBJ2-5
cdr3_aa: CASSRSSSETQYF

v_call: TRBV7-9
j_call: TRBJ2-5
cdr3_aa: CASSLSRGGRETQYF

v_call: TRBV29-1
j_call: TRBJ1-2
cdr3_aa: CSVDGGAFGYTF

v_call: TRBV7-8
j_call: TRBJ2-7
cdr3_aa: CASSSHTSGSDYEQYF

v_call: TRBV29-1
j_call: TRBJ2-3
cdr3_aa: CSVEAGSDTQYF

v_call: TRBV7-9
j_call: TRBJ2-5
cdr3_aa: CASSSTGTQYF

v_call: TRBV11-3
j_call: TRBJ2-3
cdr3_aa: CASSSGGSTDTQYF

v_call: TRBV29-1
j_call: TRBJ2-2
cdr3_aa: CSVTPGLGNQLGGELFF

v_call: TRBV30
j_call: TRBJ2-3
cdr3_aa: CAWSSLGLAGADTQYF

v_call: TRBV7-2
j_call: TRBJ1-1
cdr3_aa: CASSPRQGIEAFF

v_call: TRBV6-6
j_call: TRBJ2-5
cdr3_aa: CASSYGLAGGETQYF

v_call: TRBV30
j_call: TRBJ1-2
cdr3_aa: CAWTAEEGTYGYTF

v_call: TRBV30
j_call: TRBJ1-5
cdr3_aa: CAWSAGQPGQPQHF

v_call: TRBV25-1
j_call: TRBJ1-5
cdr3_aa: CASTRTNSNQPQHF

v_call: TRBV29-1
j_call: TRBJ1-1
cdr3_aa: CSVEGRRNTEAFF

v_call: TRBV7-9
j_call: TRBJ2-5
cdr3_aa: CASSARDRGFQETQYF

v_call: TRBV9
j_call: TRBJ2-3
cdr3_aa: CASSSPGTSGSTDTQYF

v_call: TRBV14
j_call: TRBJ2-1
cdr3_aa: CASSQEHRAEGDEQFF

v_call: TRBV10-3
j_call: TRBJ1-5
cdr3_aa: CAISEEVNNQPQHF

v_call: TRBV27
j_call: TRBJ1-1
cdr3_aa: CASSSPGLDTEAFF

v_call: TRBV4-1
j_call: TRBJ2-3
cdr3_aa: CASSHDSRADTQYF

v_call: TRBV14
j_call: TRBJ2-5
cdr3_aa: CASSQVSGQETQYF

v_call: TRBV30
j_call: TRBJ1-1
cdr3_aa: CAWNTDRAAFF

v_call: TRBV27
j_call: TRBJ1-2
cdr3_aa: CASSKGGLGRAGYTF

v_call: TRBV7-2
j_call: TRBJ2-3
cdr3_aa: CASSLRADSTDTQYF

v_call: TRBV7-9
j_call: TRBJ2-5
cdr3_aa: CASSPLGQIQETQYF

v_call: TRBV14
j_call: TRBJ2-1
cdr3_aa: CASSRTGVQINEQFF

v_call: TRBV29-1
j_call: TRBJ2-4
cdr3_aa: CSVRTPRGKNIQYF

v_call: TRBV6-5
j_call: TRBJ2-1
cdr3_aa: CATSEGGLARNEQFF

v_call: TRBV15
j_call: TRBJ2-6
cdr3_aa: CATSRERSGANVLTF

v_call: TRBV2
j_call: TRBJ2-1
cdr3_aa: CASRNPRDPVSYNEQFF

v_call: TRBV7-9
j_call: TRBJ2-5
cdr3_aa: CASSPTGRGETQYF

v_call: TRBV10-3
j_call: TRBJ2-2
cdr3_aa: CAISRSGQGDTGELFF

v_call: TRBV27
j_call: TRBJ1-6
cdr3_aa: CASSLKRNSPLHF

v_call: TRBV29-1
j_call: TRBJ2-3
cdr3_aa: CSANGGRGTDTQYF

v_call: TRBV30
j_call: TRBJ2-1
cdr3_aa: CAWTRTRGDNEQFF

v_call: TRBV27
j_call: TRBJ2-5
cdr3_aa: CASTTHPGRETQYF

v_call: TRBV4-1
j_call: TRBJ1-1
cdr3_aa: CASSPDPTRNTEAFF

v_call: TRBV18
j_call: TRBJ2-5
cdr3_aa: CASSRSGQETQYF

v_call: TRBV2
j_call: TRBJ1-6
cdr3_aa: CASSPGGGNNSPLHF

v_call: TRBV7-9
j_call: TRBJ2-7
cdr3_aa: CASSPGTGTYEQYF